Presented here are 19 T cell receptor beta chains from one specimen sequenced in a study of T cells in Graves' hyperthyroidism and ophthalmopathy. TCR beta CDR3 region amplification was performed from RNA transcripts. Using the HTBI primer set, a first-round RT-PCR was run on the TCR CDR3. TCRdb called the multiplex PCR reads again in MiXCR, with one record for every CDR3 protein. This table holds around 600,000 distinct CDR3 sequences, 14% found once. Material for sequencing was blood. The receptors were sampled from a woman younger than 30 with Graves' ophthalmopathy.

This clonotype was recorded many times. The chain combines TRBV7-9 with TRBJ2-7; 8 positions agree with TRBD2. The CDR3 contains 13 residues. Germline values: CDR1 SEHNR, CDR2 FQNEAQ (reference sequence). Losses at the gene ends were 6 bases for V and 3 bases for J; bases not matched to a gene: 4. The DNA for the CDR3 is TGTGCCAGCAGTAGCGGGACCGGCTACGAGCAGTACTTC. The encoded protein is CASSSGTGYEQYF.

This clonotype was counted between two and nine times. The rearrangement links TRBV3-1 to TRBJ2-3, with 12 bases aligning to TRBD1. V trimming: 1 base; J trimming: 6 bases; junction bases outside the gene matches: 17. CDR3 length: 20 amino acids. Germline CDR1 is LGHDT and CDR2 is YNNKEL (reference sequence). The CDR3 bases are TGTGCCAGCAGCCAAGCTAGGGGGGACAGGGGGCGATCGGTAGCGGATACGCAGTATTTT. Translated, it gives CASSQARGDRGRSVADTQYF.

This chain uses TRBV19 with TRBJ2-5, with D possibly matching TRBD1 (6 bases). The germline V gene has CDR1 LNHDA and CDR2 SQIVND (reference sequence). The CDR3 spans 14 residues. With 3 bases removed from V and 2 bases from J, the gap between germline ends came to 10 bases. The DNA for the CDR3 is TGTGCCAGTAGTATTCGGGACATTCAAGAGACCCAGTACTTC. Residues: CASSIRDIQETQYF.

At least ten counts were recorded for this clonotype. This chain joins TRBV14 and TRBJ2-5; 9 bases align to TRBD2. Germline-derived CDR1 and CDR2 are SGHDN and FVKESK. CDR3 length: 11 amino acids. The trim removed 1 base at V and 14 bases at J, leaving 2 bases unmatched. The DNA for the CDR3 is TGTGCCAGCAGCCAAGGGACTAGCGTCTACTTC. Encoded protein: CASSQGTSVYF.

This clonotype was counted at least ten times. The chain has TRBV28 and TRBJ2-3; the match to TRBD2 covers 9 bases. J lost 0 bases, V lost 4 bases, and 5 bases had no gene match. The germline V gene has CDR1 MDHEN and CDR2 SYDVKM. This CDR3 has 16 amino acids. The DNA for the CDR3 is TGTGCCAGCAGTTCGCGCGGGAGGGCCAGCACAGATACGCAGTATTTT. It translates to CASSSRGRASTDTQYF.

This clonotype was picked up many times. V is TRBV6-6 and J is TRBJ2-3; a possible D gene is TRBD2 (6 bases). CDR3 length: 17 amino acids. Germline-derived CDR1 and CDR2 are MNHNY and SVGAGI (reference sequence). V lost 0 bases, J lost 0 bases, and 13 bases lay in between. CDR3 protein: CASSYSLGGISTDTQYF. CDR3 DNA sequence: TGTGCCAGCAGTTACTCCCTAGGCGGGATTAGCACAGATACGCAGTATTTT.

The chain joins TRBV20-1 to TRBJ1-5, with D tentatively TRBD1 (5 bases). Germline V lookup: CDR1 DFQATT, CDR2 SNEGSKA (reference sequence). V gave up 1 base and J gave up 1 base, with 14 bases separating them. The CDR3 sequence is 16 residues long. The CDR3 DNA reads TGCAGTGCTAGAGTAGGAGCGTCAGGGAGCAATCAGCCCCAGCATTTT. Its protein is CSARVGASGSNQPQHF.

This clonotype has a handful of counts. This chain links TRBV4-1 with TRBJ1-2, with TRBD1 identical over 10 bases. Germline V CDR1 and CDR2: MGHRA, YSYEKL. The CDR3 runs 16 residues. Trimming removed 3 bases from V and 8 bases from J; junction bases left unmatched: 12. In DNA, the CDR3 is TGCGCCAGCAGCCATCCGGGACAGGGGATTGTCGGGGGCTACACCTTC. It is translated as CASSHPGQGIVGGYTF.

This clonotype was detected ten times or more. The rearrangement joins TRBV2 to TRBJ1-4; perhaps TRBD1 as D (5 bases). The germline gives CDR1 SNHLY, CDR2 FYNNEI. V was pared by 3 bases and J by 4 bases, with 12 bases between. The CDR3 runs 15 residues. The CDR3 region has the DNA TGTGCCAGCAGTGACGCCGGGACCCTTAATGAAAAACTGTTTTTT. This gives the protein CASSDAGTLNEKLFF.

The chain joins TRBV27 to TRBJ1-1; tentatively, D is TRBD1 (6 bases). CDR1 is MNHEY and CDR2 is SMNVEV in the germline V gene (reference sequence). The CDR3 is 14 amino acids. V shed 5 bases and J shed 0 bases, with 10 bases lying between them. CDR3 loop: CASSIGGLNTEAFF. CDR3 DNA sequence: TGTGCCAGCAGTATAGGGGGATTGAACACTGAAGCTTTCTTT.

This clonotype was found once. The J gene is TRBJ1-1, the V gene TRBV30; 9 bases agree with TRBD1. With V trimmed by 0 bases and J by 6 bases, 5 bases remained unmatched. Germline V CDR1 and CDR2: GTSNPN, SVGIG (reference sequence). The CDR3 has 14 amino acids. The CDR3 here is CAWSVTGGLSEAFF. CDR3 nucleotides: TGTGCCTGGAGTGTGACAGGGGGTTTGTCTGAAGCTTTCTTT.

The chain joins TRBV15 to TRBJ2-6, with 8 nucleotides matching TRBD1. CDR1 is LNHNV, CDR2 YYDKDF, per germline (reference sequence). V lost 3 bases, J lost 4 bases, and 5 bases stayed unmatched. CDR3 size: 16 residues. The CDR3 here is CATSRDRVTGANVLTF. The DNA for the CDR3 is TGTGCCACCAGCAGGGACAGGGTAACGGGGGCCAACGTCCTGACTTTC.

CDR3 amino acids: CASSQRPPPGAGSPLHF. The CDR3 bases are TGCGCCAGCAGCCAACGCCCGCCTCCTGGGGCAGGTTCACCCCTCCACTTT. V usage is TRBV4-1 and J usage is TRBJ1-6; possibly TRBD1 for D (5 bases). CDR3 length equals 17 residues. Germline lookup yields CDR1 MGHRA and CDR2 YSYEKL. The V end was cut by 2 bases, the J end by 9 bases, with 20 bases between.

This clonotype was picked up a small number of times. The chain joins TRBV9 to TRBJ2-7; possibly TRBD2 for D (6 bases). In germline, CDR1 is SGDLS, CDR2 YYNGEE. The CDR3 loop spans 14 amino acids. Deletions cut 4 bases from V and 6 bases from J, with 17 bases between. The CDR3 DNA reads TGTGCCAGCAGCTCCCGGGACTCGGGCGGCGAGCAGTACTTC. Translation: CASSSRDSGGEQYF.

This clonotype was observed many times. V usage is TRBV5-1 and J usage is TRBJ1-5; the D is unclear. The germline V and J ends were trimmed by 1 base and 4 bases, with 9 bases remaining between them. CDR3 length equals 14 residues. Looked up from germline, CDR1 is SGHRS and CDR2 is YFSETQ. CDR3 sequence (DNA): TGCGCCAGCAGCTTGTTTGGCGAAAATCAGCCCCAGCATTTT. It encodes CASSLFGENQPQHF.

As regards this clonotype: A single base separates this from a much larger clone, so it may be a read error. In this CDR3 the conserved last residue, phenylalanine or tryptophan, is missing, so a read error is likely. The CDR3 loop reads CASSPSIVVNEQYL. The CDR3 region has the DNA TGTGCCAGCAGTCCGAGCATAGTTGTTAACGAGCAGTACCTC. The V gene is TRBV12-3 or TRBV12-4, the J gene TRBJ2-7, with D unclear. The V end lost 5 bases, the J end lost 5 bases, and 16 bases lay between the germline ends. The CDR3 consists of 14 residues.

This rearrangement joins TRBV7-2 to TRBJ1-5; no reliable D call. The CDR3 consists of 13 residues. V was pared by 0 bases and J by 7 bases, with 7 bases between. CDR1 is SGHTA, CDR2 FQGNSA, per germline. CDR3 protein: CASSLAFGQPQHF. The CDR3 DNA follows: TGTGCCAGCAGCTTAGCGTTCGGGCAGCCCCAGCATTTT.

The chain has TRBV20-1 and TRBJ1-6; D call uncertain. Trimming shortened V by 0 bases and J by 6 bases, and 9 bases separated the two germline ends. CDR1 is DFQATT and CDR2 is SNEGSKA in the germline V gene (reference sequence). This CDR3 has 14 amino acids. The CDR3 sequence: CSARDQTSNSPLHF. CDR3 in DNA: TGCAGTGCTAGAGACCAGACAAGTAATTCACCCCTCCACTTT.

This clonotype was recorded many times. The chain carries TRBV18 and TRBJ2-5, with D possibly TRBD2 on 5 matching bases. There are 14 residues in the CDR3. Trimming cost V 6 bases and J 1 base, with 12 bases left between them. CDR1 KGHSH and CDR2 LQKENI come from the germline V gene. This chain's CDR3 is CASSLDLGQETQYF. The CDR3 region has the DNA TGTGCCAGCTCGCTGGACTTAGGCCAAGAGACCCAGTACTTC.